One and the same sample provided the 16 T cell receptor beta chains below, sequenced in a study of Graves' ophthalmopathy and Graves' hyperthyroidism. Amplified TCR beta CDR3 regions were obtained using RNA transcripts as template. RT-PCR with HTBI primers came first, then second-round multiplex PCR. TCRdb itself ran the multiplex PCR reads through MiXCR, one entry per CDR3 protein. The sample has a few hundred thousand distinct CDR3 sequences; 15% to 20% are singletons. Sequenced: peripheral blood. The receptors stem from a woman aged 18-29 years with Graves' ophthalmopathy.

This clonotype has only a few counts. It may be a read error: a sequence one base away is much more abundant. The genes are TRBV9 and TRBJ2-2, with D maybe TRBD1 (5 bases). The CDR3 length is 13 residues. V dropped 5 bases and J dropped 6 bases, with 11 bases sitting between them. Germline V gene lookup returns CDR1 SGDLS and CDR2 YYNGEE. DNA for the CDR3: TGTGCCAGCAGTGAGGACAACCCCGGGGAGCTGTTTTTT. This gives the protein CASSEDNPGELFF.

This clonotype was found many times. The CDR3 spells CASSPRDTPLYGYTF. The DNA of the CDR3 is TGTGCCAGCAGCCCCCGGGACACACCACTGTATGGCTACACCTTC. The rearrangement links TRBV11-1 to TRBJ1-2, with D perhaps TRBD1 (6 bases). Trimming took 5 bases from V and 5 from J, leaving 18 bases between them. This CDR3 is built from 15 residues. CDR1 is SGHAT, CDR2 FQDESV, per germline (reference sequence).

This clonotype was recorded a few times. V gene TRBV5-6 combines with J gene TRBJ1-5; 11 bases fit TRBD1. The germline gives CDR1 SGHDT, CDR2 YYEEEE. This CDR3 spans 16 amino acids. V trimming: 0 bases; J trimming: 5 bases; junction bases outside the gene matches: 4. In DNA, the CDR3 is TGTGCCAGCAGCTTGGCCCGGGGACAGGGGGATCAGCCCCAGCATTTT. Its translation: CASSLARGQGDQPQHF.

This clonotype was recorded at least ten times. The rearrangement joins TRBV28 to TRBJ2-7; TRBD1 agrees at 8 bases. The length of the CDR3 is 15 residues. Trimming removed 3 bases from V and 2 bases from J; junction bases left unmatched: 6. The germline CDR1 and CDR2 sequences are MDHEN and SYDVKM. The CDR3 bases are TGTGCCAGCAGTTTCCGGACAGGGCCAACCTACGAGCAGTACTTC. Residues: CASSFRTGPTYEQYF.

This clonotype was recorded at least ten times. Written as DNA, the CDR3 is TGTGCCTGGAGCACCGGCGGGAGTAACTCCTACGAGCAGTACTTC. The encoded protein is CAWSTGGSNSYEQYF. The chain employs TRBV30 and TRBJ2-7, with 7 nucleotides matching TRBD2. Germline CDR1 GTSNPN, CDR2 SVGIG (reference sequence). The junction had 8 bases not matched to a gene; V was cut back by 3 bases and J by 0 bases. The CDR3 is made up of 15 amino acids.

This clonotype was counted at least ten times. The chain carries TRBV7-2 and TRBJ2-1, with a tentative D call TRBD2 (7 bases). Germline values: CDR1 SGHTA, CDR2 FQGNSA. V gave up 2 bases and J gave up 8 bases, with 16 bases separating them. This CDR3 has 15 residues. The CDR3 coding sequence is TGTGCCAGCAGCTTATGGGGGGGGGGCAGAGATGAGCAGTTCTTC. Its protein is CASSLWGGGRDEQFF.

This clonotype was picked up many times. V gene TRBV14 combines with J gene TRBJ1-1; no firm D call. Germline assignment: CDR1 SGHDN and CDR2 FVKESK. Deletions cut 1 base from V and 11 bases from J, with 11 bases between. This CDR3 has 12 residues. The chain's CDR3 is CASSQGSTVAFF. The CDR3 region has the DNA TGTGCCAGCAGCCAAGGGTCCACGGTGGCTTTCTTT.

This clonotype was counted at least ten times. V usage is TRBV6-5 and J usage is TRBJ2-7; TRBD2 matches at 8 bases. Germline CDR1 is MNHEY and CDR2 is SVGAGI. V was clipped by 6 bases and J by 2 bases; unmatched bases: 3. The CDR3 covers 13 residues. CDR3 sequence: CASSKGLAYEQYF. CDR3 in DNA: TGTGCCAGCAGCAAGGGACTAGCCTACGAGCAGTACTTC.

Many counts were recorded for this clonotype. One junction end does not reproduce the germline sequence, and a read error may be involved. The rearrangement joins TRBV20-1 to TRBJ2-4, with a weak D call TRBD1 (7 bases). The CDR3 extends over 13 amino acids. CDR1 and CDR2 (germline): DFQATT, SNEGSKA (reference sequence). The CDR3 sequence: CSVRARGENIQYF. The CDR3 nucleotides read TGCAGTGTTAGAGCCAGGGGGGAAAACATTCAGTACTTC.

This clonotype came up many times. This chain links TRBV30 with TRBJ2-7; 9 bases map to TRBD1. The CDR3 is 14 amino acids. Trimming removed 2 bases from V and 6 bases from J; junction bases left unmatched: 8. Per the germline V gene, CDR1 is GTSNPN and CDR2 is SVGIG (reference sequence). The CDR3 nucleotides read TGTGCCTGGAGTTTAGGGACAGGGTTTGGCGAGCAGTACTTC. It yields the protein CAWSLGTGFGEQYF.

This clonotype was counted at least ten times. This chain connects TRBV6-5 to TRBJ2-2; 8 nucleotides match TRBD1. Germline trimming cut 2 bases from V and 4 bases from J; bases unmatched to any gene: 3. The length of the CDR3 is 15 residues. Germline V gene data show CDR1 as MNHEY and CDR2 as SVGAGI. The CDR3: CASSYGQGVTGELFF. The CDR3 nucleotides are TGTGCCAGCAGTTACGGACAGGGAGTCACCGGGGAGCTGTTTTTT.

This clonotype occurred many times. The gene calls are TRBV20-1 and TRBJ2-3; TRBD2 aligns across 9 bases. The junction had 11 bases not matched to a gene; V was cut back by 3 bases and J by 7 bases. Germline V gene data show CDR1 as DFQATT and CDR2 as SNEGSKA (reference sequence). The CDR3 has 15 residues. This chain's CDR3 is CSARGLAFLVNTQYF. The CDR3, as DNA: TGCAGTGCTAGGGGACTAGCTTTTTTGGTAAATACGCAGTATTTT.

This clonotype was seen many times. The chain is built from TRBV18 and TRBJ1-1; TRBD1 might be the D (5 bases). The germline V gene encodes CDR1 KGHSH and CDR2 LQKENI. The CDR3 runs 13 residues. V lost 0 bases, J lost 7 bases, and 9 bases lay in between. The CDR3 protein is CASSPPGVSEAFF. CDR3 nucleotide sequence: TGTGCCAGCTCACCACCGGGGGTCAGTGAAGCTTTCTTT.

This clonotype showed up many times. Written as DNA, the CDR3 is TGCAGCGGCGGACAGGGGATCGAGCAGTACTTC. It translates to CSGGQGIEQYF. The chain employs TRBV29-1 and TRBJ2-7, with 9 positions matching TRBD1. The CDR3 is made up of 11 amino acids. Germline lookup yields CDR1 SQVTM and CDR2 ANQGSEA. Trimming removed 7 bases from V and 6 bases from J; junction bases left unmatched: 4.

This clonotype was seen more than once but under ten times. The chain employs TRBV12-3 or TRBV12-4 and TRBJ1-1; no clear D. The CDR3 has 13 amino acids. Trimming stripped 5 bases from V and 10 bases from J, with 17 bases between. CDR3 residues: CASSLPGSPVAFF. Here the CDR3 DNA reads TGTGCCAGCAGTCTTCCCGGCAGTCCAGTAGCTTTCTTT.

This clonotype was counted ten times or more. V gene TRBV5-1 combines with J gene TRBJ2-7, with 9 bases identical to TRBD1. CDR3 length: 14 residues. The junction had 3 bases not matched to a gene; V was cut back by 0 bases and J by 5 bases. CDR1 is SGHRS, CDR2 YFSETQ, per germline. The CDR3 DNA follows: TGCGCCAGCAGCTTGGGACAGGGGGTCGACGAGCAGTACTTC. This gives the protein CASSLGQGVDEQYF. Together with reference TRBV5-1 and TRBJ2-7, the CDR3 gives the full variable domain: KAGVTQTPRYLIKTRGQQVTLSCSPISGHRSVSWYQQTPGQGLQFLFEYFSETQRNKGNFPGRFSGRQFSNSRSEMNVSTLELGDSALYLCASSLGQGVDEQYFGPGTRLTVT.